This entry describes one TCR beta chain. Its matching antigen is unknown. This entry is derived from a study of cytomegalovirus exposure and HLA in healthy donors. Study background: Tens of millions of unique TCRs from HLA-typed donors were held in an early release of data. General study results and limits: It was taken for granted in presence/absence analyses that sequencing depth across donors was roughly uniform.

Though probably carrying unrecorded immune exposures, donors were nominally healthy at sampling. PCR primers comprised 60 Vbeta and 13 Jbeta primers. The repertoire was sequenced with immunoSEQ multiplex PCR; TCRdb's copy has only in-frame clones and lacks some. This table has around 200,000 clones, roughly four fifths appearing once. Sequenced material: PBMCs. This sequence was found in a girl aged 2-10 years in good health and CMV-seronegative.

The CDR3 loop reads CAQKGDDAPNYGYTF. The CDR3 coding sequence is TGTGCCCAAAAGGGGGATGACGCGCCCAACTATGGCTACACCTTC. The rearrangement uses TRBV21-1 and TRBJ1-2; the table's D call, TRBD1, has no DNA check behind it. TRBV21-1 is labeled a pseudogene. This CDR3 is built from 15 residues.